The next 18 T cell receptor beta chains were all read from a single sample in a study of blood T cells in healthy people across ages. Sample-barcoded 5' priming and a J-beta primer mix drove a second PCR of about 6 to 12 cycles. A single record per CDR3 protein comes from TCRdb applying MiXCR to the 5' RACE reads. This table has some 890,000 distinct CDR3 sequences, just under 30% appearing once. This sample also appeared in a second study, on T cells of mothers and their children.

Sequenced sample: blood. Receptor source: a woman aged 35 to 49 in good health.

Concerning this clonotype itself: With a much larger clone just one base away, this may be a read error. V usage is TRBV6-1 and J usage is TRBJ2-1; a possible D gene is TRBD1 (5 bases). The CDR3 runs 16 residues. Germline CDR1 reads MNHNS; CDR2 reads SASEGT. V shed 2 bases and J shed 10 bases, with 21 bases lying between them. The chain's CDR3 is CASSEWSGKSAYEQFF. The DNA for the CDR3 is TGTGCCAGCAGTGAATGGTCAGGGAAGTCCGCCTACGAGCAGTTCTTC.

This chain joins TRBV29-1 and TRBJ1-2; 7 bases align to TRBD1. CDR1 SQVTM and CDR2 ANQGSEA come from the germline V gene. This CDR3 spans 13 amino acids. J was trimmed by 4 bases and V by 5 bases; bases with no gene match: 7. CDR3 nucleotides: TGCAGCGTTCAGACAGGGATTTTCTATGGCTACACCTTC. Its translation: CSVQTGIFYGYTF.

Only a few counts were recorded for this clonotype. Here the CDR3 reads CASATSGANEDTQYF. The CDR3, as DNA: TGTGCCAGCGCAACTAGCGGGGCCAACGAAGATACGCAGTATTTT. The gene calls are TRBV28 and TRBJ2-3; 10 bases are a match to TRBD2. The trim removed 8 bases at V and 5 bases at J, leaving 10 bases unmatched. Germline assignment: CDR1 MDHEN and CDR2 SYDVKM. The CDR3 loop spans 15 amino acids. The variable domain in full, completed from reference TRBV28 and TRBJ2-3, reads DVKVTQSSRYLVKRTGEKVFLECVQDMDHENMFWYRQDPGLGLRLIYFSYDVKMKEKGDIPEGYSVSREKKERFSLILESASTNQTSMYLCASATSGANEDTQYFGPGTRLTVL.

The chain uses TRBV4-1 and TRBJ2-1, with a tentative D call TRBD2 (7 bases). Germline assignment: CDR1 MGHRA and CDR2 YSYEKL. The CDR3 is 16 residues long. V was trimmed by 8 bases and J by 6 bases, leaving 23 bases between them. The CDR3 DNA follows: TGCGCCAGCTGTCTTGGGAGGGGGGGAAAACTCAATGAGCAGTTCTTC. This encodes CASCLGRGGKLNEQFF.

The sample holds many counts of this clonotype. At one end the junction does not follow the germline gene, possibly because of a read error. DNA of the CDR3: TGTGCCAGCAGCCCCCGGGGGACCCAAGAGACCCAGTACTTC. Protein: CASSPRGTQETQYF. The chain joins TRBV4-1 to TRBJ2-5; perhaps TRBD2 as D (6 bases). This CDR3 comprises 14 residues. Germline V gene sequence: CDR1 MGHRA, CDR2 YSYEKL.

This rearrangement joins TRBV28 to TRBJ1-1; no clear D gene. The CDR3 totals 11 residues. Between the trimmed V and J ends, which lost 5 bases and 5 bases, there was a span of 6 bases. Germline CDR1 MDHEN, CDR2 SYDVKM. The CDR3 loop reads CASSPQTEAFF. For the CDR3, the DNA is TGTGCCAGCAGTCCCCAGACTGAAGCTTTCTTT.

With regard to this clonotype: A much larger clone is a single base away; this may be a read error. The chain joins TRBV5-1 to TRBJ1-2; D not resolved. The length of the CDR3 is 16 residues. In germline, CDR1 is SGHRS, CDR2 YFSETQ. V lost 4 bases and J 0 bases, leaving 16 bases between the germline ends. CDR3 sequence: CASSRSIGLANYGYTF. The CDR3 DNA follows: TGCGCCAGCAGCCGTTCGATAGGCCTCGCTAACTATGGCTACACCTTC.

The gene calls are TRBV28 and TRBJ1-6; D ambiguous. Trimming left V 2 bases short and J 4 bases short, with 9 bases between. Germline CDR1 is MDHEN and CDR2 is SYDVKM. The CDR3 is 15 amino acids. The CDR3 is CASSLTAQYNSPLHF. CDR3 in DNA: TGTGCCAGCAGTTTAACGGCACAATATAATTCACCCCTCCACTTT.

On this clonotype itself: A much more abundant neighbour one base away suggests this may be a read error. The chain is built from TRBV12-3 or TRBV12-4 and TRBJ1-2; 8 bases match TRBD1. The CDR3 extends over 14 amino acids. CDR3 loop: CAGSLTGTGEGYTF. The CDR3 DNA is TGTGCCGGCAGTTTAACGGGGACAGGCGAGGGCTACACCTTC.

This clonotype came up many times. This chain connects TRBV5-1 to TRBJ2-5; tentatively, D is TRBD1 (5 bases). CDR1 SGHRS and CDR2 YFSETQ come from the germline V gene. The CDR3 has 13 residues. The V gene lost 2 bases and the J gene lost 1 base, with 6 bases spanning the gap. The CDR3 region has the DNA TGCGCCAGCAGCTTTACAGGCCAAGAGACCCAGTACTTC. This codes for CASSFTGQETQYF.

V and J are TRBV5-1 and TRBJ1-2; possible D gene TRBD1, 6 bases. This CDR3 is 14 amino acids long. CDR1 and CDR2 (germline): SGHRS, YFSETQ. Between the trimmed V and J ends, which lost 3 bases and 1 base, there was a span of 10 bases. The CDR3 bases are TGCGCCAGCAGCTCCGAGGACAGTAACTATGGCTACACCTTC. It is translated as CASSSEDSNYGYTF.

CDR3 protein: CASSPWDRMNTEAFF. The DNA for the CDR3 is TGTGCCAGCTCACCCTGGGACAGAATGAACACTGAAGCTTTCTTT. The gene calls are TRBV18 and TRBJ1-1; 7 nucleotides line up with TRBD1. This CDR3 has 15 amino acids. J was trimmed by 0 bases and V by 3 bases; bases with no gene match: 4. Germline-derived CDR1 and CDR2 are KGHSH and LQKENI.

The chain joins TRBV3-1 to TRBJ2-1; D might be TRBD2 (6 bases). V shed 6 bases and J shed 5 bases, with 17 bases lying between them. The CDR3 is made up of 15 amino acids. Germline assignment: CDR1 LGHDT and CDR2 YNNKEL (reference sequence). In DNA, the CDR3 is TGTGCCAGCAGTTTGGACTATCAGGACGACAATGAGCAGTTCTTC. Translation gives CASSLDYQDDNEQFF.

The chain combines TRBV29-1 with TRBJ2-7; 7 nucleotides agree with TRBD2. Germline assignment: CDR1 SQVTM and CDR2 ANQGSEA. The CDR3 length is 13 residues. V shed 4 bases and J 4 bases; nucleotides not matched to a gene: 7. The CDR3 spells CSVGSGAEYEQYF. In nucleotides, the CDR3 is TGCAGCGTTGGGAGCGGGGCGGAGTACGAGCAGTACTTC.

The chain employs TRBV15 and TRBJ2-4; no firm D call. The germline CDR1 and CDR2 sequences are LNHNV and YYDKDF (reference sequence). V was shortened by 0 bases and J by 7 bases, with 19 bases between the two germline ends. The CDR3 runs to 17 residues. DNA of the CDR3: TGTGCCACCAGCAGAGAACGGACCGGGTCCCTCGTGAACATTCAGTACTTC. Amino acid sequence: CATSRERTGSLVNIQYF.

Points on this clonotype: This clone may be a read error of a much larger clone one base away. The CDR3 DNA sequence: TGTGCCAGCAGCCATCTAGCGGGGGGGCGAAATGAGCAGTACTTC. Its protein is CASSHLAGGRNEQYF. This chain joins TRBV6-2 or TRBV6-3 and TRBJ2-5; 12 bases map to TRBD2. V was pared by 6 bases and J by 11 bases, with 13 bases of the junction left unmatched. The length of the CDR3 is 15 residues. Germline CDR1 reads MNHEY; CDR2 reads SVGEGT.

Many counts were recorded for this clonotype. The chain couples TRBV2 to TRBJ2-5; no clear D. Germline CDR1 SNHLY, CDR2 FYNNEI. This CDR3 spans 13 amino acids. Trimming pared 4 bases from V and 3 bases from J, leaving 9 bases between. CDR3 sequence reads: CASSGGIKETQYF. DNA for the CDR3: TGTGCCAGCAGTGGTGGAATTAAAGAGACCCAGTACTTC. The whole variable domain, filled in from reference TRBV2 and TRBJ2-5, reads EPEVTQTPSHQVTQMGQEVILRCVPISNHLYFYWYRQILGQKVEFLVSFYNNEISEKSEIFDDQFSVERPDGSNFTLKIRSTKLEDSAMYFCASSGGIKETQYFGPGTRLLVL.

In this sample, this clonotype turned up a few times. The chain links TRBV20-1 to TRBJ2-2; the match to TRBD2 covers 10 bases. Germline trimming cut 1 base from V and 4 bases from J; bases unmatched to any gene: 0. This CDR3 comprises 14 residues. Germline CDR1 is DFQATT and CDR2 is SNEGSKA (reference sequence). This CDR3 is CSARASGGTGELFF. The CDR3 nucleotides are TGCAGTGCTAGAGCTAGCGGGGGCACCGGGGAGCTGTTTTTT.